Described below is a single TCR beta chain sequence and its context. The record originates from a study of blood T cell repertoires in COVID-19. Germline V gene data show CDR1 as SNHLY and CDR2 as FYNNEI. V shed 4 bases, J shed 4 bases, and the junction held 7 bases outside the gene matches. This CDR3 has 15 amino acids. The method was immunoSEQ multiplex PCR; TCRdb's version includes in-frame clones alone and lacks a portion of them. This sample has 200,000 or so clones; 80% to 85% occur once, and the top ten carry approximately 5.1%. Sequenced: peripheral blood. The chain recombines TRBV2 with TRBJ1-2, with 9 nucleotides matching TRBD1. The TCR was taken from an older woman who had recovered from COVID-19. This CDR3 reads CASSAGQGLSYGYTF. Here the CDR3 DNA reads TGTGCCAGCAGTGCGGGACAGGGCTTGAGCTATGGCTACACCTTC.